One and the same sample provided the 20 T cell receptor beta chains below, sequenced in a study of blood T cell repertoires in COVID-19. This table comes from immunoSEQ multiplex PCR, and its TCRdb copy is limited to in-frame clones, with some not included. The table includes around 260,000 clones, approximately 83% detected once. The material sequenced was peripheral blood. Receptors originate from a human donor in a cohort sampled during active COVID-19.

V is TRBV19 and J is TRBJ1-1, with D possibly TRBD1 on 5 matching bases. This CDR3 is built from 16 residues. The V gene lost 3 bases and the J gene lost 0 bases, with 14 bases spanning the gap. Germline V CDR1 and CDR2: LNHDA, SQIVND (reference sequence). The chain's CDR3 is CASSISRGYLNTEAFF. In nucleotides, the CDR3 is TGTGCCAGTAGTATCTCGCGGGGCTATTTGAACACTGAAGCTTTCTTT.

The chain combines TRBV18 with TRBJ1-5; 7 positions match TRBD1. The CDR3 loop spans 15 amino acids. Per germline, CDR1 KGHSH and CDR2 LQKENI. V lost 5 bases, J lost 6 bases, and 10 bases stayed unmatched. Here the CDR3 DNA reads TGTGCCAGCTCATCGGGACAGACAATGAGTCAGCCCCAGCATTTT. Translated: CASSSGQTMSQPQHF. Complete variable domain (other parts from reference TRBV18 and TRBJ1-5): NAGVMQNPRHLVRRRGQEARLRCSPMKGHSHVYWYRQLPEEGLKFMVYLQKENIIDESGMPKERFSAEFPKEGPSILRIQQVVRGDSAAYFCASSSGQTMSQPQHFGDGTRLSIL.

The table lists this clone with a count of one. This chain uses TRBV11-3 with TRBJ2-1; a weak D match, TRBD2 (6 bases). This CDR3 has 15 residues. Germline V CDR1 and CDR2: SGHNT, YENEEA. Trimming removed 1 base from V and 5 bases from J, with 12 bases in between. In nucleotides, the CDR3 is TGTGCCAGCAGCTTAGGGGGCGGGACTGACAATGAGCAGTTCTTC. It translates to CASSLGGGTDNEQFF.

The CDR3, as DNA: TGTGCCAGTGGGACAGAAGCGGGTCATTCACCCCTCCACTTT. Translation: CASGTEAGHSPLHF. V and J are TRBV6-5 and TRBJ1-6; 7 nucleotides align to TRBD1. Losses at the gene ends were 9 bases for V and 8 bases for J; bases not matched to a gene: 10. Per the germline V gene, CDR1 is MNHEY and CDR2 is SVGAGI. The CDR3 is made up of 14 amino acids.

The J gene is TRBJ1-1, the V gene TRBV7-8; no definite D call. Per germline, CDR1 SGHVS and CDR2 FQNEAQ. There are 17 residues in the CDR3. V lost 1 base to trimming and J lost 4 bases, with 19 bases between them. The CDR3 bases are TGTGCCAGCAGCTTAGAATTATCAGGATATAACCTCACTGAAGCTTTCTTT. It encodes CASSLELSGYNLTEAFF.

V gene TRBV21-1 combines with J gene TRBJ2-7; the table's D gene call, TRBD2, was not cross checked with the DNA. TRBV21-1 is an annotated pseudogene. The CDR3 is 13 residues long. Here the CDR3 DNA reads TGTGCCAGACCTAAGTATGTAGTTCTCGAGCAGTACTTC. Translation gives CARPKYVVLEQYF.

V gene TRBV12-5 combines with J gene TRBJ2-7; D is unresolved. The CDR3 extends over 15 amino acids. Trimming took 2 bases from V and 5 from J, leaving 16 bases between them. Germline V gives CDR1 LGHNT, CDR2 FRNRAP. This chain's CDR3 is CASGLSCREVNEQYF. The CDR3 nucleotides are TGTGCTAGTGGTTTGTCTTGCCGAGAAGTGAACGAGCAGTACTTC. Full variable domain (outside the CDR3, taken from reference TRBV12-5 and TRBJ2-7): DARVTQTPRHKVTEMGQEVTMRCQPILGHNTVFWYRQTMMQGLELLAYFRNRAPLDDSGMPKDRFSAEMPDATLATLKIQPSEPRDSAVYFCASGLSCREVNEQYFGPGTRLTVT.

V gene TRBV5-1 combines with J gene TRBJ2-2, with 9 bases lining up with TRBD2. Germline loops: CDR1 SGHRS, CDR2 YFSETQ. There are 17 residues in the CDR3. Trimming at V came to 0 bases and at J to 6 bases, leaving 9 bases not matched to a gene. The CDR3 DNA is TGCGCCAGCAGCTTGGATGCGGGAGGGCCGAGTTCCGGGGAGCTGTTTTTT. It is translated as CASSLDAGGPSSGELFF.

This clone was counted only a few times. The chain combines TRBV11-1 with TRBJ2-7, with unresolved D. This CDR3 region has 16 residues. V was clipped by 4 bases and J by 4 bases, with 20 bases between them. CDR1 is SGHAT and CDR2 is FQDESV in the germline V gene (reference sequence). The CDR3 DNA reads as TGTGCCAGCAGCTCCAGAATTGGCCCAAAACCTTACGAGCAGTACTTC. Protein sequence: CASSSRIGPKPYEQYF.

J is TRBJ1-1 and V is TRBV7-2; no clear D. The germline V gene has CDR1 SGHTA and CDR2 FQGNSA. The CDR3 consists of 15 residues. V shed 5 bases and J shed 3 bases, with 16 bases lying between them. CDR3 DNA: TGTGCCAGCAGCCAAGATCAGGTCCGCTACACTGAAGCTTTCTTT. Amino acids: CASSQDQVRYTEAFF.

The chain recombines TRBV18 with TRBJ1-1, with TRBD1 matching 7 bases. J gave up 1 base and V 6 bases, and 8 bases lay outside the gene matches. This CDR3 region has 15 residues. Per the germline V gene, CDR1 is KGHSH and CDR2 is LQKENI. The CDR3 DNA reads TGTGCCAGCTCTGCCCTGGACAGGTCGAACACTGAAGCTTTCTTT. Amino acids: CASSALDRSNTEAFF.

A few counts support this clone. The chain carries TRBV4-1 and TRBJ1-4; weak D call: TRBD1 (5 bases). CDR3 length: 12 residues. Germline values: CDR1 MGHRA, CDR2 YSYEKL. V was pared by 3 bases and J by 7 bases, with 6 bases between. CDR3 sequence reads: CASSHDSEKLFF. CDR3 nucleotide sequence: TGCGCCAGCAGCCACGACAGTGAAAAACTGTTTTTT.

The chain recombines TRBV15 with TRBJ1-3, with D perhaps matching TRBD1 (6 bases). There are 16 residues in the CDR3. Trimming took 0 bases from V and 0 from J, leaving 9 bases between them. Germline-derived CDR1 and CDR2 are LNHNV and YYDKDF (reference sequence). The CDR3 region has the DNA TGTGCCACCAGCAGAGATGGGACACGCTCTGGAAACACCATATATTTT. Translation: CATSRDGTRSGNTIYF.

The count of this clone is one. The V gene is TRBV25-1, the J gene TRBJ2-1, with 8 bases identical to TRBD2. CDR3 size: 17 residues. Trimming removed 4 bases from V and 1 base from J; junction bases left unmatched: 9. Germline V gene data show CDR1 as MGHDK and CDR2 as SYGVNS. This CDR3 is CASSGKAGVASYNEQFF. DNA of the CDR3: TGTGCCAGCAGTGGCAAAGCGGGAGTAGCGTCCTACAATGAGCAGTTCTTC. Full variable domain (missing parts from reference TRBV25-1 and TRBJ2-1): EADIYQTPRYLVIGTGKKITLECSQTMGHDKMYWYQQDPGMELHLIHYSYGVNSTEKGDLSSESTVSRIRTEHFPLTLESARPSHTSQYLCASSGKAGVASYNEQFFGPGTRLTVL.

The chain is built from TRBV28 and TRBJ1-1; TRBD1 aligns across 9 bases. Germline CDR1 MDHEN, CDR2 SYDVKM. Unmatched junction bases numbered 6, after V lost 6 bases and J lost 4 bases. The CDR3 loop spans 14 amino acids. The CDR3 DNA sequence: TGTGCCAGCAGCCCTGGGACAGGGCCCACTGAAGCTTTCTTT. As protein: CASSPGTGPTEAFF.

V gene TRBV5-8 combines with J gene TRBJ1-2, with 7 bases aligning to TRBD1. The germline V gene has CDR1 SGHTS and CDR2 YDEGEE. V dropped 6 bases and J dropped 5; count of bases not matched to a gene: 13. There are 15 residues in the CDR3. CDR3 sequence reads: CASIRTGLPFYGYTF. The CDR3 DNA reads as TGTGCCAGCATTAGGACAGGTCTGCCCTTTTATGGCTACACCTTC.

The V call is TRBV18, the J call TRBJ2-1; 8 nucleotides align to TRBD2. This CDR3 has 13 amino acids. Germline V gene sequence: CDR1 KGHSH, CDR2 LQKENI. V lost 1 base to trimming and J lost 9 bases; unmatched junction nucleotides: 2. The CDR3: CASSPLAGSEQFF. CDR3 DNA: TGTGCCAGCTCACCACTAGCGGGAAGTGAGCAGTTCTTC.

Here the CDR3 DNA reads TGTGCCAGCTCACCGCAGGGGGAAGCTTTCTTT. It specifies CASSPQGEAFF. The genes are TRBV18 and TRBJ1-1; maybe TRBD1 (6 bases). V gave up 3 bases and J gave up 8 bases, with 7 bases separating them. The CDR3 is 11 amino acids. Germline values: CDR1 KGHSH, CDR2 LQKENI.

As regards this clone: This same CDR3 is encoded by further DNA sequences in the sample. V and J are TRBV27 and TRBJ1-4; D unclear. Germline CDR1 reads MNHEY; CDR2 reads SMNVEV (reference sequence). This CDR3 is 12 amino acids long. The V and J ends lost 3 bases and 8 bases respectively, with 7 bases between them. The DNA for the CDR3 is TGTGCCAGCAGTTTTAGAGGGGAAAAACTGTTTTTT. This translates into CASSFRGEKLFF.

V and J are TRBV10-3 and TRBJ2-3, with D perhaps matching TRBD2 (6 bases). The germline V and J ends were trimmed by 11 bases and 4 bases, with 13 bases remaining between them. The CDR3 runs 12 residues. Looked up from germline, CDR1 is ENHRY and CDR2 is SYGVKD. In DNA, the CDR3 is TGTGCCGCCAGGGAGGACGCAGATACGCAGTATTTT. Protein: CAAREDADTQYF.